This TCR beta chain came from a study of T cell responses to AZD1222 COVID-19 vaccine. The data were produced by immunoSEQ multiplex PCR, yet TCRdb's version contains in-frame clones alone and is incomplete. The table lists 150,000 to 160,000 clones, over 80% of them singletons, with approximately 9% in the top ten. The CDR3 extends over 13 amino acids. CDR1 and CDR2 from the germline V gene are SNHLY and FYNNEI. V gave up 5 bases and J gave up 5 bases, with 7 bases separating them. Findings and caveats of the study: Seropositive status at baseline applied to only 6 or 7 AZD1222 recipients.

A remark on this clone: What it recognizes is unknown.

Combined were second doses at about 4 or about 12 weeks. This sequence was found in an adult who received the AZD1222 COVID-19 vaccine. The V gene is TRBV2, the J gene TRBJ1-6, with D unclear. The sequenced sample was peripheral blood, obtained 28 days after the second AZD1222 dose. The CDR3: CASSRENNSPLHF. Here the CDR3 DNA reads TGTGCCAGCAGTCGGGAGAATAATTCACCCCTCCACTTT.